This T cell receptor beta chain originates from a study of blood T cell repertoires in COVID-19. Across the study: Sites in the United States, Italy and Spain provided acute and convalescent COVID-19 samples.

Libraries were prepared by immunoSEQ multiplex PCR; TCRdb keeps only in-frame clonotypes and omits some of them. Of fewer than 65,000 clones listed, more than 70% are singletons. The CDR3 has 13 amino acids. V was clipped by 0 bases and J by 8 bases, with 11 bases between them. Germline V lookup: CDR1 GTSNPN, CDR2 SVGIG (reference sequence). This TCR derives from a man aged 55 to 70 with acute or convalescent COVID-19. The specimen was peripheral blood. V usage is TRBV30 and J usage is TRBJ1-5; tentatively, D is TRBD1 (5 bases). CDR3 nucleotides: TGTGCCTGGAGTGTTGGGGGGGTTGAGCCCCAGCATTTT. Its translation is CAWSVGGVEPQHF.